This entry lists 3 T cell receptor beta chains sequenced from one sample in a study of beta chain features in type 1 diabetes. The study, taken as a whole, reports: Shortening that was moderate but significant affected the TCRB CDR3s of Type 1 diabetes patients in all four CD4+ subsets.

Every bit of the isolated RNA underwent reverse transcription, so sequencing read expressed TCRB transcripts. Profiling relied on immunoSEQ multiplex PCR, and the TCRdb table lists in-frame clones only, not all of them. This sample carries 300,000 or so clones, less than 15% of them seen once, and the ten largest clones take around 0.016%. No antigen has been assigned to these receptors. Sequencing input: naive CD4+ T cells from blood. The receptors were gathered from a woman aged 18-35 years with type 1 diabetes.

The DNA of the CDR3 is TGTGCCAGTAGTATCCTAGCGGGAGTTCGAGAGCAGTTCTTC. The encoded protein is CASSILAGVREQFF. The rearrangement joins TRBV19 to TRBJ2-1; 10 positions match TRBD2. Germline V gene sequence: CDR1 LNHDA, CDR2 SQIVND (reference sequence). This CDR3 comprises 14 residues. Unmatched junction bases numbered 6, after V lost 3 bases and J lost 10 bases. Complete variable domain (other parts from reference TRBV19 and TRBJ2-1): DGGITQSPKYLFRKEGQNVTLSCEQNLNHDAMYWYRQDPGQGLRLIYYSQIVNDFQKGDIAEGYSVSREKKESFPLTVTSAQKNPTAFYLCASSILAGVREQFFGPGTRLTVL.

The rearrangement links TRBV11-3 to TRBJ2-3; 7 nucleotides align to TRBD1. Germline CDR1 and CDR2: SGHNT and YENEEA. V shed 3 bases, J shed 6 bases, and the junction held 3 bases outside the gene matches. The CDR3 covers 13 residues. CDR3 in amino acids: CASSFQGVDTQYF. The CDR3 nucleotides are TGTGCCAGCAGCTTTCAGGGGGTGGATACGCAGTATTTT.

In this sample, this clone turned up a few times. This chain joins TRBV5-5 and TRBJ1-3; 7 positions match TRBD1. Germline-derived CDR1 and CDR2 are SGHKS and YYEKEE (reference sequence). This CDR3 is built from 17 residues. The V and J ends lost 1 base and 0 bases, in that order; junction bases with no gene match: 7. CDR3 sequence (DNA): TGTGCCAGCAGCTTGCGTCGACAGGGCGGCTCTGGAAACACCATATATTTT. Translating gives CASSLRRQGGSGNTIYF.